Given below is one TCR beta chain in context. The antigen is undetermined. Profiling relied on immunoSEQ multiplex PCR, and the TCRdb table lists in-frame clones only, not all of them. The data contain 100,000 to 120,000 clones, about 88% of them singletons. The sample is drawn from a study of T cell responses to AZD1222 COVID-19 vaccine. Background on the study: Pooling of second doses given at about 4 or about 12 weeks was done.

Study results and caveats: Clonal diversity may have been underestimated in mostly white British donors. Two AZD1222 doses significantly raised spike-specific TCR breadth and depth over controls.

Germline CDR1 is SNHLY and CDR2 is FYNNEI. CDR3 length: 15 residues. Trimming pared 2 bases from V and 8 bases from J, leaving 18 bases between. Sequenced here: peripheral blood, sampled on day 0 of AZD1222 vaccination. The source of this sequence is an adult in good health. The genes are TRBV2 and TRBJ1-2; D unresolved. This CDR3 is CASSEHNGRMEGYTF. CDR3 nucleotide sequence: TGTGCCAGCAGTGAACACAATGGGCGGATGGAAGGCTACACCTTC.